These T cell receptor beta chains were read from a single sample in a study of T cell repertoires in cytomegalovirus infection. One entry per CDR3 protein, called by TCRdb with MiXCR from the reads. The sample records about 60,000 distinct CDR3 sequences, roughly a fifth being singletons. Which antigens these TCRs recognize remains unknown. The sequencing here drew on CD8+ T cells from cultured PBMCs, taken from culture after CMV antigen stimulation. Receptors originate from a human donor in good health (CMV status not recorded). Some clones in this sample may be carry-over from other donors' samples. CDR3s leave out the opening cysteine and the closing phenylalanine or tryptophan. The order of the fields is CDR3 protein, clone size, V gene. Size is omitted from some rows. Given values are once, few, many or a class for expanded clones.

CDR3: ASSLSGYYGYT
size: many
V: TRBV28

CDR3: ASSLMGQEKLF
size: few
V: TRBV5-6

CDR3: ASSFPPGEQY
size: few
V: TRBV5-4

CDR3: ASSPGHGANYGYT
size: few
V: TRBV7-9

CDR3: ASSPTKGPNREAF
size: .
V: TRBV7-8

CDR3: ASSLGALGPSGNTIY
size: many
V: TRBV7-8

CDR3: AIPTFLSENHNSPLH
size: .
V: TRBV19

CDR3: ASTSTLQGAGEQY
size: few
V: TRBV10-2

CDR3: ASSMTNEQF
size: few
V: TRBV19

CDR3: ASSQGLPYGYT
size: .
V: TRBV4-2

CDR3: ASSLVAGALYNEQF
size: many
V: TRBV7-2

CDR3: ASKGQSYEQY
size: few
V: TRBV6-2/TRBV6-3

CDR3: ASSYSKRSEQF
size: few
V: TRBV6-2/TRBV6-3

CDR3: ASSYGFAGGSSNQPQH
size: .
V: TRBV6-6

CDR3: ASSLGRGTRTDTQY
size: few
V: TRBV28

CDR3: ASSQAGYNYGYT
size: .
V: TRBV4-3

CDR3: ASNPMRAGVQETQY
size: few
V: TRBV7-2

CDR3: ASSSMLAGVHEQY
size: few
V: TRBV2

CDR3: ASSLLFGDSGNTIY
size: few
V: TRBV7-8

CDR3: ATTDRYYEQY
size: .
V: TRBV7-9

CDR3: AASRGTRSTEAF
size: few
V: TRBV6-1

CDR3: ASSQDRGFTEKLF
size: few
V: TRBV4-3

CDR3: ASSLAPVETQY
size: .
V: TRBV12-3/TRBV12-4

CDR3: ASTPAGTGGSYEQY
size: many
V: TRBV7-9

CDR3: ASRRGGPETQY
size: .
V: TRBV12-3/TRBV12-4

CDR3: ASSTSYEQY
size: few
V: TRBV7-2

CDR3: ASSYYTYEQY
size: few
V: TRBV6-2/TRBV6-3

CDR3: ASSLSERGETQY
size: few
V: TRBV27

CDR3: ASSPTASGHLNTEAF
size: many
V: TRBV7-8

CDR3: ASSYTPTVDNYGYT
size: .
V: TRBV7-2

CDR3: ASSPRTARYEQY
size: .
V: TRBV28

CDR3: ASSQKTGTGGYGYT
size: few
V: TRBV4-3

CDR3: ASGSGGVSHEQY
size: .
V: TRBV9

CDR3: ASSFAGGGYEQY
size: .
V: TRBV7-2

CDR3: ASSFSGEAF
size: .
V: TRBV12-3/TRBV12-4

CDR3: ASSHPRTDAQPFPPYT
size: .
V: TRBV5-6

CDR3: ASSSAREVQETQY
size: few
V: TRBV11-3

CDR3: ASSLGVGSQY
size: .
V: TRBV11-2

CDR3: ASSPQGDSYNEQF
size: few
V: TRBV7-2

CDR3: ASSLRGGGYEQY
size: few
V: TRBV7-8

CDR3: ASSLAPDTNRGLGLNTEAF
size: .
V: TRBV7-6

CDR3: ASSSNGQPNTGELF
size: .
V: TRBV7-9

CDR3: ASSSRQGPNYGYT
size: .
V: TRBV27

CDR3: ASSSTGVTDTQY
size: few
V: TRBV6-2/TRBV6-3